This T cell receptor beta chain was captured by sequencing in a study of a mutant IDH1 vaccine in newly diagnosed glioma. On the study more broadly: The treated population exhibited a male proportion of roughly 60%, a female proportion of around 40%, and a mean age of about 40 years.

Germline CDR1 reads SGHTA; CDR2 reads FQGNSA. The CDR3 spans 13 residues. The V gene end was trimmed by 5 bases and the J gene end by 9 bases; junction bases not matched to a gene: 3. This sample's time point: week 5, during vaccination. A single vaccine dose contained 300 ug of mutant IDH1 20-mer peptide, and topical imiquimod was used with it. As concerns this clone: What it binds is unknown.

Here immunoSEQ multiplex PCR was the method, and the copy in TCRdb shows in-frame clones only, minus some. The profile shows approximately 80,000 clones, roughly nine tenths of them singletons. The sequence was collected from a woman in her forties or fifties with glioma. This sequence joins TRBV7-2 and TRBJ1-6, with 8 positions matching TRBD1. The sequencing used PBMCs, collected from a glioma patient whose treatment included an IDH1 peptide vaccine. DNA for the CDR3: TGTGCCAGCAGCGACAGGGGAAGTTCACCCCTCCACTTT. Protein sequence: CASSDRGSSPLHF.